The clone carrying this T cell receptor (beta chain) was seen only a few times. No antigen is known for it. The data are from a study of spatial heterogeneity in lung cancer. Study-level findings and limits: Detection of ubiquitous tumor TCRs in blood was higher at resection than follow-up.

CDR1 is SGHRS, CDR2 YFSETQ, per germline. The length of the CDR3 is 14 residues. J was trimmed by 7 bases and V by 4 bases; bases with no gene match: 6. All TCR cDNA molecules were individually tagged with a unique molecular identifier. Via MiXCR, TCRdb re-called the 5' RACE reads, giving one row per CDR3 protein. The data contain tens of thousands of distinct CDR3 sequences, 10% to 15% of them seen just once; the ten biggest clones take up 6.5% to 8.5%. The time point: sample taken at primary tumor resection. Whole RNA, which was extracted from tumor, nontumor lung tissue or frozen PBMC, was sequenced without any cell sorting. The approximately 67 donors had untreated early-stage non-small cell lung cancer.

The genes are TRBV5-1 and TRBJ2-7, with TRBD1 matching 12 bases. Sequenced material: PBMCs, taken at surgery. This clonotype was sampled from a male donor with early-stage non-small cell lung cancer. The CDR3 DNA is TGCGCCAGCAGCGCGGGACAGGGGGCCCGGGAGCAGTACTTC. It translates to CASSAGQGAREQYF.